A single sample gave rise to the 31 T cell receptor beta chains below, sequenced in a study of T cell clonality in common variable immunodeficiency. Generated by immunoSEQ multiplex PCR, the TCRdb table keeps only in-frame clones and is missing some. Recorded here are 75,000 to 85,000 clones, none singletons. The specimen sequenced was peripheral blood mononuclear cells. All receptors come from a person aged 18 to 75 in good health.

This clone showed up many times. The CDR3 extends 3 residues past the end of the read, so its final part is completed from the germline J gene. V and J are TRBV18 and TRBJ1-2; a weak D match, TRBD1 (5 bases). Looked up from germline, CDR1 is KGHSH and CDR2 is LQKENI. This CDR3 has 13 amino acids. Trimming left V 6 bases short and J 6 bases short, with 14 bases between. The CDR3 DNA, read in part, is TGTGCCAGCTCCGCTCGACCCAGGGATGGC. Its translation: CASSARPRDG. The CDR3 in full is CASSARPRDGYTF.

In this sample, this clone turned up many times. The CDR3 extends 3 residues past the end of the read, so its final part is completed from the germline J gene. The V and J genes are TRBV20-1 and TRBJ1-5, with D tentatively TRBD1 (5 bases). This CDR3 spans 16 amino acids. V shed 6 bases and J shed 6 bases, with 24 bases lying between them. CDR1 DFQATT and CDR2 SNEGSKA come from the germline V gene (reference sequence). CDR3 loop: CSARIQDVGDSQPQHF. The CDR3 DNA, read in part, is TGCAGTGCCCGAATACAGGACGTTGGAGACAGTCAGCCC.

At least ten counts were recorded for this clone. The read is 3 residues too short to cover the CDR3 end, so that end is filled in from the germline J gene. Other nucleotide sequences from this sample produce the same CDR3. V and J are TRBV7-2 and TRBJ2-4, with TRBD1 as a possible D gene (6 bases). The CDR3 consists of 12 residues. Germline-derived CDR1 and CDR2 are SGHTA and FQGNSA. The CDR3 spells CASSPPDSPQYF. The DNA read from the CDR3 is TGTGCCAGCAGCCCCCCGGACAGCCCT.

This clone has ten or more counts. The read gets to within 3 residues of the CDR3 end, and the germline J gene fills in the rest. The chain links TRBV20-1 to TRBJ2-1; no firm D call. Trimming left V 0 bases short and J 4 bases short, with 7 bases between. The length of the CDR3 is 13 residues. Germline-derived CDR1 and CDR2 are DFQATT and SNEGSKA (reference sequence). The CDR3 protein is CSARESRYNEQFF. Incomplete CDR3 DNA: TGCAGTGCTAGAGAATCCAGATACAATGAG.

At least ten counts were recorded for this clone. CDR3 in amino acids: CASSPPAAGGVLGANVLTF. The part of the CDR3 DNA that was read is TGTGCCAGCTCACCACCGGCGGCAGGGGGTGTGTTAGGGGCCAACGTC. The chain joins TRBV18 to TRBJ2-6; TRBD1 aligns across 7 bases. The read ends 3 residues before the CDR3 terminus; that terminus is restored from the germline J gene. This CDR3 comprises 19 residues. Germline lookup yields CDR1 KGHSH and CDR2 LQKENI. The J segment lost 4 bases and the V segment lost 0 bases, leaving 12 bases of the junction unmatched.

This clone occurred many times. The read finishes 3 residues shy of the CDR3 end, and the germline J gene is used to complete it. The chain joins TRBV4-1 to TRBJ2-7, with TRBD1 matching over 8 bases. V dropped 1 base and J dropped 2; count of bases not matched to a gene: 10. This CDR3 is 17 amino acids long. The germline V gene has CDR1 MGHRA and CDR2 YSYEKL. CDR3 amino acids: CASSQAPRTGIPYEQYF. CDR3 DNA, as far as it was read: TGCGCCAGCAGCCAAGCCCCCCGGACAGGGATACCCTACGAG.

This clone was detected ten times or more. The CDR3 end is not reached by the read, which stops 3 residues before it; the germline J gene fills it in. J is TRBJ2-1 and V is TRBV20-1, with 11 bases fitting TRBD2. The V gene's germline CDR1 is DFQATT and CDR2 SNEGSKA (reference sequence). This CDR3 has 14 amino acids. Trimming removed 4 bases from V and 6 bases from J; junction bases left unmatched: 5. The CDR3 sequence: CSATASGRPNEQFF. CDR3 DNA (partial): TGCAGTGCTACGGCTAGCGGGAGGCCCAATGAG.

There are many counts of this clone. Read data end 3 residues before the CDR3 end; the end is taken from the germline J gene. The V and J genes are TRBV27 and TRBJ2-4; D unclear. V shed 0 bases and J shed 0 bases, with 9 bases lying between them. CDR1 and CDR2 from the germline V gene are MNHEY and SMNVEV (reference sequence). The CDR3 spans 16 residues. The covered CDR3 bases are TGTGCCAGCAGTTTATCTGCACTCCTAGCCAAAAACATT. Protein: CASSLSALLAKNI. The full CDR3 sequence reads CASSLSALLAKNIQYF.

This clone was observed many times. The read halts 3 residues ahead of the CDR3 end, with the missing end drawn from the germline J gene. The chain links TRBV18 to TRBJ2-2; weak D call: TRBD2 (5 bases). Between the trimmed V and J ends, which lost 4 bases and 2 bases, there was a span of 14 bases. Germline V gene sequence: CDR1 KGHSH, CDR2 LQKENI. The CDR3 is 16 residues long. The CDR3 bases that were read are TGTGCCAGCTCACGGTTGGAGCTAGCTAACACCGGGGAG. Its protein product is CASSRLELANTGE. The complete CDR3 reads CASSRLELANTGELFF.

The table lists this clone with many counts. The observed sequence ends 3 residues before the CDR3 terminus, with the missing tail filled in from the germline J gene. V usage is TRBV12-3 or TRBV12-4 and J usage is TRBJ2-2, with D maybe TRBD2 (6 bases). This CDR3 is built from 15 residues. Between the trimmed V and J ends, which lost 6 bases and 5 bases, there was a span of 16 bases. CDR3 sequence reads: CASRDLADSTGELFF. The sequenced CDR3 bases are TGTGCCAGCAGAGATTTAGCGGACTCGACCGGGGAG.

This clone was seen a few times. Coverage ceases 3 residues before the CDR3 finishes, and the germline J gene fills in the end. The V and J genes are TRBV25-1 and TRBJ2-7; TRBD1 agrees at 8 bases. V shed 2 bases and J 2 bases; nucleotides not matched to a gene: 5. This CDR3 is built from 15 residues. Germline CDR1 MGHDK, CDR2 SYGVNS. CDR3 DNA, as far as it was read: TGTGCCAGCAGTGAAGACAGGGGCTTTACCTACGAG. It yields the protein CASSEDRGFTYE. The whole CDR3 protein is CASSEDRGFTYEQYF.

This clone was seen repeatedly, ten times or more. The CDR3 is cut off 3 residues early in the read; its end comes from the germline J gene. The J gene is TRBJ1-3, the V gene TRBV7-2; D is perhaps TRBD1 (6 bases). There are 14 residues in the CDR3. V lost 4 bases and J 7 bases, leaving 14 bases between the germline ends. Germline V CDR1 and CDR2: SGHTA, FQGNSA. The CDR3 loop reads CASSSDTGWNTIYF. The part of the CDR3 DNA that was read is TGTGCCAGCAGCTCCGATACAGGGTGGAACACC.

Only a few counts were recorded for this clone. Read sequence stops 3 residues before the CDR3 end, and the germline J gene provides the missing end. The chain combines TRBV11-2 with TRBJ2-7, with D uncertain. The V end was cut by 4 bases, the J end by 2 bases, with 12 bases between. The germline CDR1 and CDR2 sequences are SGHAT and FQNNGV. CDR3 size: 14 residues. The sequenced part of the CDR3 DNA is TGTGCCAGCAGCTCCGCTGCAGGCCCCTACGAG. The encoded protein is CASSSAAGPYE. The entire CDR3 reads CASSSAAGPYEQYF.

This clone was counted many times. The read comes to an end 3 residues before the CDR3 does, leaving the germline J gene to fill in the end. The chain joins TRBV20-1 to TRBJ2-5, with TRBD2 matching 16 bases. CDR1 DFQATT and CDR2 SNEGSKA come from the germline V gene (reference sequence). J lost 7 bases, V lost 6 bases, and 14 bases had no gene match. There are 17 residues in the CDR3. CDR3 sequence reads: CSALGTSGRAHAGTQYF. The sequenced CDR3 bases are TGCAGTGCGTTAGGGACTAGCGGGAGGGCCCACGCGGGGACC.

This clone was counted many times. The read terminates 3 residues before the CDR3 end, so the remaining end is supplied by the germline J gene. This chain uses TRBV19 with TRBJ2-2, with 8 bases lining up with TRBD2. Germline CDR1 reads LNHDA; CDR2 reads SQIVND (reference sequence). CDR3 length: 16 amino acids. Trimming took 1 base from V and 3 from J; bases not matched to a gene: 4. The CDR3 DNA, read in part, is TGTGCCAGTAGTATAGGTCAGCGGGGGTACACCGGGGAG. It codes for CASSIGQRGYTGE. The CDR3 reads in full as CASSIGQRGYTGELFF.

The table lists this clone with many counts. The read stops 3 residues short of the end of the CDR3; the missing end is completed from the germline J gene. The V gene is TRBV5-1, the J gene TRBJ2-7; 11 bases fit TRBD2. V trimming: 3 bases; J trimming: 6 bases; junction bases outside the gene matches: 5. This CDR3 has 14 residues. Germline CDR1 and CDR2: SGHRS and YFSETQ. Here the CDR3 reads CASSSTSGKGEQYF. The sequenced part of the CDR3 DNA is TGCGCCAGCAGCTCGACTAGCGGGAAAGGCGAG.

This clone was counted at least ten times. The sequenced CDR3 bases are TGTGCCAGCTCACCTATTAGCGGGGCTAGCACAGATACG. This gives the protein CASSPISGASTDT. The complete CDR3 reads CASSPISGASTDTQYF. The chain recombines TRBV18 with TRBJ2-3; TRBD2 aligns across 8 bases. The CDR3 end is not reached by the read, which stops 3 residues before it; the germline J gene fills it in. With V trimmed by 3 bases and J by 0 bases, 5 bases remained unmatched. The CDR3 extends over 16 amino acids. The germline CDR1 and CDR2 sequences are KGHSH and LQKENI.

In this sample, this clone turned up many times. The CDR3 loop is CASRTTGTNSPLHF. CDR3 DNA, as far as it was read: TGTGCCAGTAGGACGACAGGGACAAATTCACCC. V usage is TRBV19 and J usage is TRBJ1-6, with 7 bases matching TRBD1. The read comes to an end 3 residues before the CDR3 does, leaving the germline J gene to fill in the end. Germline trimming cut 6 bases from V and 7 bases from J; bases unmatched to any gene: 6. The germline CDR1 and CDR2 sequences are LNHDA and SQIVND (reference sequence). The CDR3 has 14 residues.

This clone has at least ten counts. The read falls 3 residues short of the CDR3 end, and the missing part is taken from the germline J gene. The rearrangement links TRBV18 to TRBJ2-7, with 11 bases matching TRBD2. The CDR3 length is 17 residues. The ends lost 2 bases at V and 6 bases at J; junction bases unmatched: 12. Germline V gene data show CDR1 as KGHSH and CDR2 as LQKENI. CDR3 in amino acids: CASSPSDSGRANSEQYF. CDR3 DNA (partial): TGTGCCAGCTCACCATCGGATAGCGGGAGGGCCAATAGCGAG. The variable domain in full, with the rest retrieved from reference TRBV18 and TRBJ2-7, is NAGVMQNPRHLVRRRGQEARLRCSPMKGHSHVYWYRQLPEEGLKFMVYLQKENIIDESGMPKERFSAEFPKEGPSILRIQQVVRGDSAAYFCASSPSDSGRANSEQYFGPGTRLTVT.

In its sample, this clone was seen many times. The CDR3 goes on 3 residues after the read ends, and that part is filled in from the germline J gene. This rearrangement joins TRBV2 to TRBJ2-7; a weak D match, TRBD1 (5 bases). Germline V gives CDR1 SNHLY, CDR2 FYNNEI. V was cut by 6 bases and J by 2 bases, with 8 bases left in between. There are 12 residues in the CDR3. The CDR3 reads CASSREPYEQYF. The covered CDR3 bases are TGTGCCAGCAGCAGGGAACCCTACGAG.

This clone was recorded many times. The read comes to an end 3 residues before the CDR3 does, leaving the germline J gene to fill in the end. The V call is TRBV6-2 or TRBV6-3, the J call TRBJ2-1; 9 bases line up with TRBD2. With 2 bases clipped from V and 7 bases from J, the junction kept 12 bases outside the gene matches. The CDR3 is 17 amino acids. Germline V lookup: CDR1 MNHEY, CDR2 SVGEGT. The CDR3 loop reads CASSYHGGRADWNEQFF. The CDR3 DNA, read in part, is TGTGCCAGCAGTTACCACGGCGGGAGGGCCGATTGGAATGAG.

This clone showed up many times. The read is 3 residues too short to cover the CDR3 end, so that end is filled in from the germline J gene. The V call is TRBV5-1, the J call TRBJ2-2, with TRBD1 matching 9 bases. Trimming removed 1 base from V and 0 bases from J; junction bases left unmatched: 1. CDR1 and CDR2 from the germline V gene are SGHRS and YFSETQ. The CDR3 length is 16 residues. The part of the CDR3 DNA that was read is TGCGCCAGCAGCTTGTACAGGGGGCCGAACACCGGGGAG. Translating gives CASSLYRGPNTGE. The CDR3 in its entirety is CASSLYRGPNTGELFF.

In regard to this clone: Sequencing ends 3 residues short of the CDR3 end; the germline J gene provides the rest. J is TRBJ1-5 and V is TRBV2; TRBD1 aligns across 10 bases. Germline values: CDR1 SNHLY, CDR2 FYNNEI. With 6 bases clipped from V and 6 bases from J, the junction kept 8 bases outside the gene matches. The CDR3 runs 15 residues. This CDR3 is CASRTGTGVGQPQHF. The sequenced part of the CDR3 DNA is TGTGCCAGCAGGACCGGGACAGGGGTCGGTCAGCCC.

This clone was seen ten or more times. The read is 3 residues too short to cover the CDR3 end, so that end is filled in from the germline J gene. The chain is built from TRBV7-8 and TRBJ2-1; the match to TRBD2 covers 8 bases. The CDR3 runs 15 residues. The J segment lost 6 bases and the V segment lost 6 bases, leaving 10 bases of the junction unmatched. The germline CDR1 and CDR2 sequences are SGHVS and FQNEAQ. The part of the CDR3 DNA that was read is TGTGCCAGCAGTGCCGGGACTAGTAGTACCAATGAG. It yields the protein CASSAGTSSTNE. The entire CDR3 protein reads CASSAGTSSTNEQFF.

This clone was observed many times. The read falls 3 residues short of the CDR3 end, and the missing part is taken from the germline J gene. The rearrangement links TRBV5-4 to TRBJ2-6; 7 nucleotides align to TRBD1. The CDR3 length is 15 residues. V shed 3 bases and J 2 bases; nucleotides not matched to a gene: 2. From germline, CDR1 is SGHNT and CDR2 YYREEE (reference sequence). Partial CDR3 DNA: TGTGCCAGCAGCTCTGACAGGGCTGGGGCCAACGTC. Amino acids: CASSSDRAGANV. The full CDR3 protein is CASSSDRAGANVLTF.

The table lists this clone with many counts. The DNA ends 3 residues before the CDR3 does, and the rest of the CDR3 is filled in from the germline J gene. This chain connects TRBV6-4 to TRBJ1-1; D remains ambiguous. Germline CDR1 is MRHNA and CDR2 is SNTAGT. Trimming stripped 3 bases from V and 1 base from J, with 6 bases between. The CDR3 runs 13 residues. The CDR3 DNA, read in part, is TGTGCCAGCAGTGAGAAGGCGAACACTGAA. Protein sequence: CASSEKANTE. The full CDR3 reads CASSEKANTEAFF.

This clone was counted at least ten times. The read finishes 3 residues shy of the CDR3 end, and the germline J gene is used to complete it. The chain links TRBV5-1 to TRBJ2-6; tentative D call: TRBD2 (5 bases). V lost 2 bases and J 0 bases, leaving 6 bases between the germline ends. The CDR3 totals 15 residues. In germline, CDR1 is SGHRS, CDR2 YFSETQ. The CDR3 sequence: CASSLGLSGANVLTF. Incomplete CDR3 DNA: TGCGCCAGCAGCTTAGGACTCTCTGGGGCCAACGTC.

This clone has at least ten counts. The CDR3 end is not reached by the read, which stops 3 residues before it; the germline J gene fills it in. This chain links TRBV5-1 with TRBJ2-3; 15 bases are a match to TRBD2. The junction had 5 bases not matched to a gene; V was cut back by 4 bases and J by 2 bases. Germline CDR1 reads SGHRS; CDR2 reads YFSETQ. This CDR3 comprises 17 residues. The CDR3 reads CASSPGLAGGLTDTQYF. CDR3 bases read: TGCGCCAGCAGCCCGGGACTAGCGGGAGGACTCACAGATACG.

This clone was picked up a small number of times. With the read ending 3 residues before the CDR3 end, the germline J gene is used to fill in that end. The chain employs TRBV5-1 and TRBJ2-3, with 9 nucleotides matching TRBD2. V lost 3 bases and J lost 2; bases outside the gene matches: 7. The CDR3 consists of 16 residues. Germline loops: CDR1 SGHRS, CDR2 YFSETQ. The CDR3 region is CASSSNSGSATDTQYF. The part of the CDR3 DNA that was read is TGCGCCAGCAGCTCTAATAGCGGGAGTGCCACAGATACG.

At least ten counts were recorded for this clone. The sequence runs out 3 residues before the end of the CDR3; the remainder is reconstructed from the germline J gene. V gene TRBV12-3 or TRBV12-4 combines with J gene TRBJ2-4, with 8 bases lining up with TRBD2. Trimming removed 3 bases from V and 1 base from J; junction bases left unmatched: 2. This CDR3 contains 15 residues. The chain's CDR3 is CASSLGGRAKNIQYF. The part of the CDR3 DNA that was read is TGTGCCAGCAGTTTGGGCGGGAGGGCCAAAAACATT.

This clone was observed many times. Read sequence stops 3 residues before the CDR3 end, and the germline J gene provides the missing end. The chain has TRBV12-3 or TRBV12-4 and TRBJ2-5, with 7 bases aligning to TRBD2. Trimming cost V 4 bases and J 2 bases; bases outside gene matches: 7. The CDR3 is made up of 15 amino acids. Incomplete CDR3 DNA: TGTGCCAGCAGTTCTGGGAGGGACTGGCAAGAGACC. Amino acid sequence: CASSSGRDWQET. The whole CDR3 protein is CASSSGRDWQETQYF.